A selection of T cell receptor beta chains follows, all from one sample in a study of blood T cell repertoires in COVID-19. Clones were read by immunoSEQ multiplex PCR, and TCRdb kept only the in-frame ones, dropping some. This sample carries about 140,000 clones, approximately 86% of them seen once, and the ten largest clones take over 1.5%. The sequencing input was peripheral blood. Every receptor here comes from a man aged 65 to 79 with acute or convalescent COVID-19. The CDR3 runs from the conserved cysteine through the conserved F or W. A D gene is named only where the DNA matches it firmly. Not all rows give a size; the values are once, few, many and, for expanded clones, a class.

V,D,J,size,DNA,CDR3
TRBV7-2,TRBD1,TRBJ1-5,.,TGTGCGAGCAGCGTTGACAGGGAGTATCAGCCCCAGCATTTT,CASSVDREYQPQHF
TRBV2,.,TRBJ1-4,.,TGTGCCAGCAGTAACTCCAGGCGGGATGAAAAACTGTTTTTT,CASSNSRRDEKLFF
TRBV7-3,TRBD1,TRBJ2-3,.,TGTGCCAGCAGCTCCCGGACAGGGGGCACAGATACGCAGTATTTT,CASSSRTGGTDTQYF
TRBV5-4,.,TRBJ2-5,.,TGTGCCAGCAGCTTGTGGCGGGGACGGTCGGAGACCCAGTACTTC,CASSLWRGRSETQYF
TRBV19,TRBD2,TRBJ2-5,.,TGTGCCAGTAGTATCAGGACTAGCGGGACCCAAGAGACCCAGTACTTC,CASSIRTSGTQETQYF
TRBV6-5,.,TRBJ1-2,.,TGTGCCACTCACAATCAGGGCGGCTACACCTTC,CATHNQGGYTF
TRBV28,TRBD2,TRBJ2-1,.,TGTGCCAGCAGGGCCCGCGGGAGTTACTACAATGAGCAGTTCTTC,CASRARGSYYNEQFF
TRBV5-1,.,TRBJ1-4,many,TGCGCCAGCAGCTTGGGTGGGAGAGATGAAAAACTGTTTTTT,CASSLGGRDEKLFF
TRBV5-1,.,TRBJ1-2,.,TGCGCCAGCAGCTTGGCAGGGCGCACCTATGGCTACACCTTC,CASSLAGRTYGYTF
TRBV6-6,.,TRBJ2-7,.,TGTGCCAGCAGTTCTCCCGGACAGCACAAGGGCTACGAGCAGTACTTC,CASSSPGQHKGYEQYF
TRBV24-1,TRBD1,TRBJ2-7,.,TGTGCCACCAGTGACACCGGGACAGGGAGGTCCTACGAGCAGTACTTC,CATSDTGTGRSYEQYF
TRBV19,.,TRBJ2-7,.,TGTGCCAGTAGTATAGCGGCAGGGTATGAGCAGTACTTC,CASSIAAGYEQYF
TRBV7-6,TRBD2,TRBJ2-1,.,TGTGCCAGCAGCTTAGTAGCTAGCGGCTCCTACAATGAGCAGTTCTTC,CASSLVASGSYNEQFF
TRBV5-1,.,TRBJ1-1,.,TGCGCCAGCAGCTTAAACAGAGGTAGCGGCACTGAAGCTTTCTTT,CASSLNRGSGTEAFF
TRBV7-9,TRBD1,TRBJ1-4,.,TGTGCCAGCAGCTCAAACCTACAGGGGACTAATGAAAAACTGTTTTTT,CASSSNLQGTNEKLFF
TRBV19,.,TRBJ1-2,.,TGTGCCAGTAGTATGTACGAGGAGATCTATGGCTACACCTTC,CASSMYEEIYGYTF
TRBV7-9,.,TRBJ2-7,once,TGTGCCAGCAGCACACGGGTCTCCTACGAGCAGTACTTC,CASSTRVSYEQYF
TRBV19,TRBD2,TRBJ2-3,.,TGTGCCAGTACGGGCGGGAGTTCAGATACGCAGTATTTT,CASTGGSSDTQYF
TRBV10-3,TRBD2,TRBJ2-7,few,TGTGCCATCAAGGCGGGAGAAACCTACGAGCAGTACTTC,CAIKAGETYEQYF
TRBV9,.,TRBJ1-1,.,TGTGCCAGCAGCGGTCCTCCGACAGAAATGAACACTGAAGCTTTCTTT,CASSGPPTEMNTEAFF
TRBV19,TRBD2,TRBJ2-3,.,TGTGCCAGTAGTGGTGGGACTAGCCCTGCAGATACGCAGTATTTT,CASSGGTSPADTQYF
TRBV5-6,.,TRBJ2-3,.,TGTGCCAGCAGCTTAGAAAGGGGGTCGGGCCCTGATACGCAGTATTTT,CASSLERGSGPDTQYF
TRBV28,TRBD1,TRBJ2-2,.,TGTGCCAGCAGTCGCCGGGACAGGGCTACCGGGGAGCTGTTTTTT,CASSRRDRATGELFF
TRBV29-1,.,TRBJ1-6,.,TGCAGCGTCTTGGACAGCTGGGGTTCACCCCTCCACTTT,CSVLDSWGSPLHF
TRBV2,.,TRBJ2-3,.,TGTGCCAGCAGCGGGGACACTAATACGCAGTATTTT,CASSGDTNTQYF
TRBV5-5,.,TRBJ2-5,.,TGTGCCAGCAGCTTGTCAGTGGAGACCCAGTACTTC,CASSLSVETQYF
TRBV2,TRBD2,TRBJ2-1,.,TGTGCCAGCACATATTCGGCGGGAGCGGTCTACAATGAGCAGTTCTTC,CASTYSAGAVYNEQFF
TRBV3-1/TRBV3-2,.,TRBJ2-7,.,TGTGCCAGCAGCTCATCTACCCTAGCGAGCTCCTACGAGCAGTACTTC,CASSSSTLASSYEQYF
TRBV10-2,.,TRBJ2-3,.,TGCGCCAGCAGACAGGATGCTAGCACAGATACGCAGTATTTT,CASRQDASTDTQYF
TRBV15,TRBD1,TRBJ2-3,.,TGTGCCACCAGCAGAGGTCAGGGGGCTGGCACAGATACGCAGTATTTT,CATSRGQGAGTDTQYF
TRBV7-9,TRBD2,TRBJ2-1,.,TGTGCGATCGGGACTAGCGGGGGGGCCCATGAGCAGTTCTTC,CAIGTSGGAHEQFF
TRBV5-1,.,TRBJ1-4,.,TGCGCCAGCAGCACCAGACCGGGGACTAATGAAAAACTGTTTTTT,CASSTRPGTNEKLFF
TRBV2,.,TRBJ1-5,few,TGTGCCAGCAGTCTCAGGACAGTTTATAGCAATCAGCCCCAGCATTTT,CASSLRTVYSNQPQHF
TRBV29-1,TRBD2,TRBJ2-3,.,TGCAGCGTTGATGGAGGACTAGCGGAAATTCCTAGCACAGATACGCAGTATTTT,CSVDGGLAEIPSTDTQYF
TRBV7-3,.,TRBJ1-2,.,TGTGCCAGCTCTTCAGGGTTATCTAACTATGGCTACACCTTC,CASSSGLSNYGYTF
TRBV2,TRBD1,TRBJ1-3,.,TGTGCCAGCAGAGGACAGGATCAGGCAATCACCATATATTTT,CASRGQDQAITIYF
TRBV19,.,TRBJ2-2,.,TGTGCCAGTAGTATGTCCGGACAGATCACCGGGGAGCTGTTTTTT,CASSMSGQITGELFF
TRBV3-1/TRBV3-2,.,TRBJ2-2,once,TGTGCCAGCAGCCAAGGGGGGGGCGCGAACACCGGGGAGCTGTTTTTT,CASSQGGGANTGELFF
TRBV19,.,TRBJ2-1,.,TGTGCCAGTAGTATCCCACCGGGACTGGGGGGATCAGAGCAGTTCTTC,CASSIPPGLGGSEQFF
TRBV28,TRBD2,TRBJ2-1,.,TGTGCCAGCAGCCGAAGGACTAGCGGGAGGGCCGGGGACAATGAGCAGTTCTTC,CASSRRTSGRAGDNEQFF
TRBV7-9,TRBD1,TRBJ1-1,.,TGTGCCAGCAGAAAACCCGACAGGGTAGGTGAGACTGAAGCTTTCTTT,CASRKPDRVGETEAFF
TRBV7-2,.,TRBJ2-1,.,TGTGCCAGCAGCTTATTAGGACAGAGCTCCTACAATGAGCAGTTCTTC,CASSLLGQSSYNEQFF
TRBV11-2,.,TRBJ1-1,.,TGTGCCAGCAGCTTAGGTCCGGACACTGAAGCTTTCTTT,CASSLGPDTEAFF
TRBV5-1,.,TRBJ1-2,.,TGCGCCAGCAGCTTAGACAGTCCTAACTATGGCTACACCTTC,CASSLDSPNYGYTF
TRBV21-1,.,TRBJ2-7,.,TGTGCCAGCAGCAAAACTCGGACAGATCCCTCCTACGAGCAGTACTTC,CASSKTRTDPSYEQYF
TRBV11-2,TRBD1,TRBJ1-1,.,TGTGCCAGCAGCCATGGGACAGGGGGCACTGAAGCTTTCTTT,CASSHGTGGTEAFF
TRBV15,TRBD2,TRBJ2-7,.,TGTGCCACCAGCAGAGATCGGGGGGGCTTCGGTTCCTACGAGCAGTACTTC,CATSRDRGGFGSYEQYF
TRBV5-1,.,TRBJ2-2,.,TGCGCCAGCAGCTTGGACTTCTTCGCCGGGGAGCTGTTTTTT,CASSLDFFAGELFF
TRBV5-4,TRBD1,TRBJ1-6,.,TGTGCCAGCAGCTTTAGTCAGGGGGCGCGAAATTCACCCCTCCACTTT,CASSFSQGARNSPLHF
TRBV7-9,.,TRBJ2-6,.,TGTGCCAGCAGCCTCTCGTTAGCCTCGGGGGCCAACGTCCTGACTTTC,CASSLSLASGANVLTF
TRBV19,TRBD1,TRBJ1-2,few,TGTGCCAGTAGTATGATGACAGGGAACTATGGCTACACCTTC,CASSMMTGNYGYTF